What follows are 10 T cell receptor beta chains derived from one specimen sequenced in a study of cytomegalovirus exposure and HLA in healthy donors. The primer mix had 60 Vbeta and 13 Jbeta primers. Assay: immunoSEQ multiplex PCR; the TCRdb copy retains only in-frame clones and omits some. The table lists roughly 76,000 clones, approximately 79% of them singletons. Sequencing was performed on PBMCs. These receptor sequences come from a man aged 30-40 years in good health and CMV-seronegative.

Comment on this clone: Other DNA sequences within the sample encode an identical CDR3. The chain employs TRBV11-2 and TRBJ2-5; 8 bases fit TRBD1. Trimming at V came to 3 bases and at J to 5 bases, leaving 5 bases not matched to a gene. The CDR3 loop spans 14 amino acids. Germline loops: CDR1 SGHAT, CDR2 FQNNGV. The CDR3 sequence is CASSFRGRRETQYF. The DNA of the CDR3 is TGTGCCAGCAGCTTCAGGGGGCGCAGGGAGACCCAGTACTTC.

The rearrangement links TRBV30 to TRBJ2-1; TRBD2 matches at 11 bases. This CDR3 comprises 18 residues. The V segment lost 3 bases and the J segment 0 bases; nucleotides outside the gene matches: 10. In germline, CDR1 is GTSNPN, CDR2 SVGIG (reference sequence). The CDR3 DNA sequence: TGTGCCTGGAGGATCCGGACTAGCGGGTGGAGCTCCTACAATGAGCAGTTCTTC. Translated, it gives CAWRIRTSGWSSYNEQFF.

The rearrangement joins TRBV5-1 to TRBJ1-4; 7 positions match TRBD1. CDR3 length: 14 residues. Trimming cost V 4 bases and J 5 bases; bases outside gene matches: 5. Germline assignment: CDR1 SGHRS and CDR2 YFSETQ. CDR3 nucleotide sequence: TGCGCCAGCAGCCAGGGACAGAAGAATGAAAAACTGTTTTTT. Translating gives CASSQGQKNEKLFF.

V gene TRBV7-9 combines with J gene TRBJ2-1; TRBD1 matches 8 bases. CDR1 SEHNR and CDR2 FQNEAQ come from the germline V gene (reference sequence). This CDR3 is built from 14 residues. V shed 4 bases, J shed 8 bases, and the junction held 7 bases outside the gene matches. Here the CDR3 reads CASSYWTGKDEQFF. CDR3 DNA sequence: TGTGCCAGCAGCTACTGGACAGGGAAAGATGAGCAGTTCTTC.

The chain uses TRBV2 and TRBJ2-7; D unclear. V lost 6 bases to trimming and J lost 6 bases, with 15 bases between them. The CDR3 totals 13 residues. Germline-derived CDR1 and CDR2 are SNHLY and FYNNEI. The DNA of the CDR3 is TGTGCCAGCAGAAAGGAGATTGGCTGCGAGCAGTACTTC. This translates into CASRKEIGCEQYF.

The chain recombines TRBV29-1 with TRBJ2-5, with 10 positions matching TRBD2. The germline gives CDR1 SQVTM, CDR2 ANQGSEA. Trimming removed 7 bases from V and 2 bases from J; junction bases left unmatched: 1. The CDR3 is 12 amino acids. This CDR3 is CSGLAGQETQYF. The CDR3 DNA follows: TGCAGCGGACTAGCGGGTCAAGAGACCCAGTACTTC.

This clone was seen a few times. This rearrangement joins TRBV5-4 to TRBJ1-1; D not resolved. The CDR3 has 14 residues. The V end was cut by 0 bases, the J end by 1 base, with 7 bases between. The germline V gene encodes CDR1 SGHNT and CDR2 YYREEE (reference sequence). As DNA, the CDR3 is TGTGCCAGCAGCTTGGCACAAAGGAACACTGAAGCTTTCTTT. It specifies CASSLAQRNTEAFF.

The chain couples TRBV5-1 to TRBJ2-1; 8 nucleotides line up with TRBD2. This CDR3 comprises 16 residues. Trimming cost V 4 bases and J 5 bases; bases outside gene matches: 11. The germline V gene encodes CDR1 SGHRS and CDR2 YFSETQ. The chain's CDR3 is CASSPGRGGNHNEQFF. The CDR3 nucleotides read TGCGCCAGCAGCCCCGGGAGGGGGGGGAACCACAATGAGCAGTTCTTC.

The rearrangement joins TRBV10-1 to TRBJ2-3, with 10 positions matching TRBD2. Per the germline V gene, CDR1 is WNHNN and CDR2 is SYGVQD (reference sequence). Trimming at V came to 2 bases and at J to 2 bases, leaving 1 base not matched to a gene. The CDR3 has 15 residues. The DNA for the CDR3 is TGCGCCAGCAGTGAGGGACTAGCGGACACAGATACGCAGTATTTT. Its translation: CASSEGLADTDTQYF.

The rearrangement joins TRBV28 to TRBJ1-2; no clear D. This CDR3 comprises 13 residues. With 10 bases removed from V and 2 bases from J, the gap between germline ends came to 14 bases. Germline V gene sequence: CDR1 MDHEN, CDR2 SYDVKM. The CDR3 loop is CATSSWANYGYTF. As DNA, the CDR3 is TGTGCCACTTCCTCGTGGGCCAACTATGGCTACACCTTC.